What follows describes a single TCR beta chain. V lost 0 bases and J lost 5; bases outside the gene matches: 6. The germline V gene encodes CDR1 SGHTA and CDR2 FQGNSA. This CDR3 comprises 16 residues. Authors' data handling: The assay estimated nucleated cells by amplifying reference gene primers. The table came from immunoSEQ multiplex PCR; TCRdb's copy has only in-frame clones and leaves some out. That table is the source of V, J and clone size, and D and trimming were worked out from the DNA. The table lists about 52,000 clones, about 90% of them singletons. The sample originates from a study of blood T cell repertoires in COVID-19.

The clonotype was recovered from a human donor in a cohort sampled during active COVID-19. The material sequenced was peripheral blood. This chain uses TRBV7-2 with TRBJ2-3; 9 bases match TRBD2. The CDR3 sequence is CASSLASSGNGDTQYF. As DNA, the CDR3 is TGTGCCAGCAGCTTAGCCTCTAGCGGGAACGGAGATACGCAGTATTTT.